The 3 T cell receptor beta chains below come from one sample, sequenced in a study of CD8 T cells in Susac syndrome. It was with random hexamers that roughly 0.45 to 1 ug RNA was reverse transcribed. One entry per CDR3 protein, called by TCRdb with MiXCR from the immunoSEQ multiplex PCR reads. The sample holds around 130,000 distinct CDR3 sequences, roughly 94% seen once. Sequencing was done on a sample of CD4+ T cells from PBMCs. These receptor sequences come from a human donor with multiple sclerosis.

In nucleotides, the CDR3 is TGCAGTGCTAGGGACTCCTATAATTCACCCCTCCACTTT. The encoded protein is CSARDSYNSPLHF. The chain employs TRBV20-1 and TRBJ1-6; D is ambiguous. The germline gives CDR1 DFQATT, CDR2 SNEGSKA (reference sequence). The CDR3 consists of 13 residues. V was pared by 3 bases and J by 0 bases, with 3 bases between.

The V gene is TRBV6-5, the J gene TRBJ2-7, with 8 bases matching TRBD1. Germline V gives CDR1 MNHEY, CDR2 SVGAGI. The V segment lost 0 bases and the J segment 5 bases; nucleotides outside the gene matches: 6. The CDR3 spans 15 residues. CDR3 sequence: CASSYSRTGTHEQYF. CDR3 nucleotides: TGTGCCAGCAGTTACTCTCGGACAGGGACACACGAGCAGTACTTC.

The chain has TRBV5-1 and TRBJ1-5, with a weak D call TRBD1 (5 bases). CDR1 and CDR2 from the germline V gene are SGHRS and YFSETQ. V was trimmed by 0 bases and J by 8 bases, leaving 12 bases between them. CDR3 size: 14 residues. The chain's CDR3 is CASSLAGAAEPQHF. The CDR3 bases are TGCGCCAGCAGCTTGGCCGGGGCGGCGGAGCCCCAGCATTTT.